What follows is one TCR beta chain and its context. The antigen it binds to is not known. Base qualities are not recorded, but no much larger clone differs from it by a single base. These data belong to a study of shared clonotypes between healthy human individuals (dated by TCRdb to 2018 to 2021). A note on the overall study: A few men and a couple of women, aged 18 to 49 years, made up the cohort. For each donor, CD4 naive and CD4 memory were each run on three plates, CD8 naive on two plates, and CD8 memory on one plate. To estimate repertoire size and how much clonotype sharing occurs between individuals, the study deeply sequenced the blood TCR repertoires of roughly 5 healthy adults. To increase sequencing depth and limit assay-specific biases, different laboratories used diverse techniques to prepare libraries and sequence TCR repertoires. Per donor, leukapheresis produced somewhere between about 0.94 and 9.5 billion PBMCs.

The research as a whole found: Naive subsets generally had larger estimated clonotype richness than memory subsets did. Clonotypes shared by all four sorted-subset donors showed higher generation probabilities than non-shared clonotypes. Only blood was sampled, and tissue TCR repertoires likely differ from those in blood. Pairwise subsampling indicated that sequencing depth was expected to affect the degree of clonotype sharing among donors. Sharing across four donors was observed for about 5% of naive CD4, less than 4% of naive CD8, roughly 2.4% of memory CD4, and roughly 0.4% of memory CD8 clonotypes. The small number of donors limited the genetic and exposure-history diversity represented. Rarefaction of sorted-subset datasets indicated incomplete sequencing despite the large sequencing depth.

Using the deep immunoSEQ assay, TCR CDR3 regions were amplified from genomic DNA by multiplex PCR. Extracted genomic DNA from each cell subset was distributed evenly across all wells of several immunoSEQ 96-well plates, and each plate was treated as a replicate. For sorted subsets, around 200 ng genomic DNA, equal to tens of thousands of T cell genomes, was loaded into each replicate PCR. The purified libraries were quantified using a Qubit 3.0 fluorometer, sized with a Bioanalyzer 2100, and then quantified again using the KAPA Library Quantification kit. A separate single-read 150-cycle Illumina NextSeq 550 flow cell was used to sequence each immunoSEQ 96-well plate. Concerning the study's data processing: Because the immunoSEQ output included only junctional sequences and no quality scores, the filtering could not be the same as the filtering used for full-length reads. Sequences were annotated with PyIR, a Python wrapper for IgBLAST v1.9, and V/J genes and CDR3 were assigned using IMGT germline references. Reads were removed for weak V/J assignments (E-value above 1e-6), missing CDR3, stop codons, out-of-frame junctions, or ambiguous translated residues. V3J clonotypes were defined as sequences sharing the same inferred V gene, J gene, and CDR3 amino acid sequence. To compute the percentage overlap between repertoires, the number of shared unique clonotypes was divided by the size of the smaller repertoire. Repertoire richness was assessed with RTK rarefaction, the Chao1 estimator, and Recon v2.1 estimates of unobserved clonotypes. For all TCRbeta clonotypes obtained by the gDNA method from a few donors, generation probabilities were computed with OLGA. The source is immuneACCESS, and TCRdb retained only in-frame sequences with V and J called. Part of the clones is not carried over; for the studies checked, unresolved V genes explain less than half of this, and the remainder is unexplained. The DNA was the basis for D and trimming; V, J and clone size are from that table. The sample yields some 1 million clones; under 80% were counted once. The ten largest clones capture around 1.4% of the sample.

Healthy HIV-negative adults with no recently reported acute infections or vaccinations were included as donors. Only Caucasian adults living in Nashville, Tennessee, USA were represented among the donors. CD4+ T cells were enriched through magnetic negative selection, after which naive cells were positively selected on CD45RA and the remaining negative fraction served as the memory subset. Blood was collected by leukapheresis, and PBMCs were isolated by Ficoll-Histopaque density gradient centrifugation and then cryopreserved in liquid nitrogen vapor phase. Analytical flow cytometry was used to check the purity and quantity of every magnetically sorted T cell population. From each sorted fraction, genomic DNA was isolated and quantified by UV absorbance on a Nanodrop 2000c. Inclusive of the bounding cysteine and phenylalanine, the CDR3 is 13 residues long. Left in the record is the CDR3 DNA by itself, 39 bases read in frame from the first base. CDR1 and CDR2 were assigned from the germline V gene (reference sequence) as WNHNN and SYGVQD. V is reduced by 2 bases and J by 4 bases, leaving a spacing of 9 bases between them.

Sequencing was performed on memory CD4+ T cells sorted from blood. The label giving this sample's cell subset or site can be read as: CD45RA-negative fraction. This TCR came from a man between 18 and 29 years old in good health. The chain couples TRBV10-1 to TRBJ2-7; possibly the D gene is TRBD1, per 5 matching bases. The nucleotide sequence reads as follows: TGCGCCAGCAGTGAGCAGGGCAGATACGAGCAGTACTTC. Its amino acids are CASSEQGRYEQYF.